This TCR beta chain was identified in a study of OX40 agonist ivuxolimab in advanced cancers. Points from the study as a whole: Relative to CD4+, CD8+ T cells held more expanded clones on average.

A remark on this clone: The antigen is unknown.

Sequencing used immunoSEQ multiplex PCR; TCRdb keeps in-frame clones, though not all of them. The sample has more than 60,000 clones, roughly nine tenths seen once. The CDR3 runs to 18 residues. V gene TRBV21-1 combines with J gene TRBJ2-5; the table's D call of TRBD1 was not tested on the DNA. TRBV21-1 is a pseudogene locus. The TCR originated in an adult with an advanced solid tumor such as melanoma, head and neck, liver or kidney cancer. Source: CD4+ or CD8+ T cells sorted from blood, taken in a trial of the OX40 agonist ivuxolimab. The CDR3 nucleotides read TGTGCCAGCAGCAAAACCGTCAGTCGTGGGGGCTTACAAGAGACCCAGTACTTC. It codes for CASSKTVSRGGLQETQYF.